This is a list of T cell receptor beta chains from one sample in a study of blood T cell repertoires in COVID-19. Profiled with immunoSEQ multiplex PCR; TCRdb holds only in-frame clones, not every one. The data contain some 350,000 clones, 88% of them singletons. Sequencing was performed on peripheral blood. These receptors were collected from a woman aged 70-85 years with COVID-19, enrolled during active disease. The CDR3 runs from the conserved cysteine through the conserved F or W. Fields, in order: V gene, CDR3 length, CDR3 protein.

v_gene: TRBV7-8
len: 14
CDR3aa: CASSSGDSNYGYTF

v_gene: TRBV7-2
len: 14
CDR3aa: CASSRDRDNSPLHF

v_gene: TRBV2
len: 11
CDR3aa: CASTPRETQYF

v_gene: TRBV5-4
len: 18
CDR3aa: CASSLVGLAGDLQETQYF

v_gene: TRBV7-9
len: 14
CDR3aa: CASSSTSRSDTQYF

v_gene: TRBV10-3
len: 13
CDR3aa: CAITTGQVNTIYF

v_gene: TRBV19
len: 13
CDR3aa: CATRTGYNSPLHF

v_gene: TRBV15
len: 14
CDR3aa: CATSPGETNYGYTF

v_gene: TRBV21-1
len: 15
CDR3aa: CASSKGKRGGQPQHF

v_gene: TRBV3-1/TRBV3-2
len: 15
CDR3aa: CASSRRQGVYNEQFF

v_gene: TRBV7-2
len: 15
CDR3aa: CASSNSGGASDTQYF

v_gene: TRBV30
len: 14
CDR3aa: CAWSVLGTSYGYTF

v_gene: TRBV24-1
len: 15
CDR3aa: CATSDLPGSTDTQYF

v_gene: TRBV30
len: 14
CDR3aa: CAWRLSGGAETQYF

v_gene: TRBV5-1
len: 15
CDR3aa: CASSITSGDLGEQFF

v_gene: TRBV10-3
len: 15
CDR3aa: CAISPDRGRVSEAFF

v_gene: TRBV11-2
len: 15
CDR3aa: CASSLGYNMNTEAFF

v_gene: TRBV7-2
len: 14
CDR3aa: CASSSSGSNQPQHF

v_gene: TRBV5-6
len: 14
CDR3aa: CASSPSTGGTEAFF

v_gene: TRBV6-1
len: 15
CDR3aa: CASSDKGAGSQPQHF

v_gene: TRBV7-9
len: 13
CDR3aa: CASTLGQDNGYTF

v_gene: TRBV2
len: 13
CDR3aa: CASMRARNTEAFF

v_gene: TRBV6-6
len: 15
CDR3aa: CASSGLAGGPGTQYF

v_gene: TRBV7-9
len: 17
CDR3aa: CASSLEWGRGVSYEQYF

v_gene: TRBV10-3
len: 12
CDR3aa: CATGTGLMTQFF

v_gene: TRBV2
len: 16
CDR3aa: CASSWASGGSYNEQFF